This T cell receptor (beta chain) was observed in a study of blood T cell dynamics during melanoma immunotherapy. The time point is: pre-treatment baseline. Response was assessed by RECIST 1.1 at 12 weeks, except a couple of rapid progressors. Patients had no prior systemic cancer treatment, immunosuppressants or other active cancers. The table came from immunoSEQ multiplex PCR; TCRdb's copy has only in-frame clones and leaves some out. The data contain some 16,000 clones, 85% to 90% of them seen just once; the ten biggest clones take up around 4.4%. The source is a human donor with melanoma. Here the sequenced sample was blood, taken from a patient treated with checkpoint blockade.

The CDR3: CASSRIGGAAETQYF. Written as DNA, the CDR3 is TGCGCCAGCAGCCGGATCGGGGGGGCGGCAGAGACCCAGTACTTC. V is TRBV4-1 and J is TRBJ2-5, with TRBD2 matching over 8 bases. Looked up from germline, CDR1 is MGHRA and CDR2 is YSYEKL. This CDR3 has 15 residues. Trimming at V came to 4 bases and at J to 4 bases, leaving 8 bases not matched to a gene.